The 9 T cell receptor beta chains presented below share a single source sample, sequenced in a study of blood T cells in healthy people across ages. The second PCR ran roughly 7 to 12 cycles with a sample-barcoded 5' primer and J-beta primers. TCRdb reprocessed the 5' RACE reads via MiXCR and lists one record per CDR3 protein. The sample lists just under 750,000 distinct CDR3 sequences, about 24% occurring once. Sequenced sample: blood. These receptor sequences come from a man in his 70s in good health.

The chain has TRBV9 and TRBJ2-3, with 8 positions matching TRBD1. V was clipped by 3 bases and J by 10 bases; unmatched bases: 10. The germline V gene has CDR1 SGDLS and CDR2 YYNGEE. This CDR3 is built from 14 residues. The chain's CDR3 is CASSALKTGAPQYF. For the CDR3, the DNA is TGTGCCAGCAGCGCTCTAAAGACAGGGGCCCCGCAGTATTTT.

The chain uses TRBV10-1 and TRBJ1-2; no reliable D call. Germline loops: CDR1 WNHNN, CDR2 SYGVQD (reference sequence). The CDR3 covers 15 residues. V was pared by 4 bases and J by 0 bases, with 12 bases between. The CDR3 is CASSGVSGANYGYTF. The CDR3 nucleotides read TGCGCCAGCAGTGGGGTCTCGGGCGCTAACTATGGCTACACCTTC.

The V and J genes are TRBV29-1 and TRBJ2-5, with 12 nucleotides matching TRBD2. J gave up 5 bases and V 4 bases, and 2 bases lay outside the gene matches. This CDR3 comprises 13 residues. Germline V gene data show CDR1 as SQVTM and CDR2 as ANQGSEA. CDR3 nucleotides: TGCAGCGTTGCTAGCGGGGGGGTTGAGACCCAGTACTTC. Protein sequence: CSVASGGVETQYF. The full variable domain, completed using reference TRBV29-1 and TRBJ2-5, is SAVISQKPSRDICQRGTSLTIQCQVDSQVTMMFWYRQQPGQSLTLIATANQGSEATYESGFVIDKFPISRPNLTFSTLTVSNMSPEDSSIYLCSVASGGVETQYFGPGTRLLVL.

This chain links TRBV18 with TRBJ2-1; possibly TRBD1 for D (5 bases). The CDR3 loop spans 16 amino acids. Deletions cut 3 bases from V and 1 base from J, with 13 bases between. Germline V CDR1 and CDR2: KGHSH, LQKENI. In DNA, the CDR3 is TGTGCCAGCTCACCCTCTGGGGCGGCTTCCTACAATGAGCAGTTCTTC. It translates to CASSPSGAASYNEQFF.

The chain has TRBV27 and TRBJ1-1; D might be TRBD1 (6 bases). This CDR3 is 16 amino acids long. Between the trimmed V and J ends, which lost 8 bases and 4 bases, there was a span of 23 bases. Germline assignment: CDR1 MNHEY and CDR2 SMNVEV (reference sequence). The CDR3 here is CASFSGGGGTGTEAFF. In nucleotides, the CDR3 is TGTGCCAGCTTCTCCGGAGGGGGGGGCACAGGCACTGAAGCTTTCTTT.

V and J are TRBV3-1 and TRBJ1-2; 11 positions match TRBD1. Germline-derived CDR1 and CDR2 are LGHDT and YNNKEL (reference sequence). Losses at the gene ends were 4 bases for V and 4 bases for J; bases not matched to a gene: 8. The CDR3 has 16 residues. The CDR3: CASSLRRDRGIYGYTF. The CDR3, as DNA: TGTGCCAGCAGCCTGCGCCGGGACAGGGGGATCTATGGCTACACCTTC.

This clonotype occurred a few times. This chain connects TRBV29-1 to TRBJ2-2, with a weak D call TRBD1 (6 bases). Germline V lookup: CDR1 SQVTM, CDR2 ANQGSEA. V shed 5 bases and J shed 1 base, with 11 bases lying between them. This CDR3 comprises 14 residues. CDR3: CSVSETGNTGELFF. CDR3 DNA: TGCAGCGTTAGCGAGACAGGGAACACCGGGGAGCTGTTTTTT.

In its sample, this clonotype was seen a few times. In DNA form, the CDR3 reads TGTGCCAGCAGCGCCAGAACTGGGACTAACACAGATACGCAGTATTTT. Protein: CASSARTGTNTDTQYF. This chain uses TRBV11-2 with TRBJ2-3; 7 nucleotides match TRBD2. Per germline, CDR1 SGHAT and CDR2 FQNNGV. The CDR3 is made up of 16 amino acids. V trimming: 5 bases; J trimming: 2 bases; junction bases outside the gene matches: 10.

CDR3 DNA sequence: TGCGCCAGCAGTGGACTTAACCTTAGGGGGCAGGTCGAAGATACGCAGTATTTT. Protein: CASSGLNLRGQVEDTQYF. The genes are TRBV10-2 and TRBJ2-3; 7 positions agree with TRBD1. This CDR3 has 18 residues. Germline lookup yields CDR1 WSHSY and CDR2 SAAADI. The V and J ends lost 4 bases and 5 bases, in that order; junction bases with no gene match: 18.